This record covers a single T cell receptor beta chain. Its binding antigen is unknown. At one end, the junction sequence differs from germline, possibly due to a read error. These data are taken from a study of read filtering for tumor transcriptome and immune sequencing (TCRdb year 2020). About the investigation overall: The cohort was composed of 17 to 20 male and 11 to 15 female patients, with a mean age of approximately 62 years and an age range of about 47 to 80. Under revised international staging, roughly 8 patients fell into R-ISS I, approximately 15 into R-ISS II and about 7 into R-ISS III. After DNase treatment, whole-transcriptome libraries were prepared with the TruSeq RNA Access Library Prep Kit. TCR-region mapped reads per sample ranged from about 3.5 to 10.27 million with IR-seq versus only about 75 to 1,400 with RNA-seq. The study compared TCR repertoires from targeted immune repertoire sequencing and bulk whole-transcriptome sequencing run on the same bone marrow samples. One of the main goals was to work out a read-filtering strategy for immune repertoire data, in particular whether clonotypes backed by only a single read should be removed. The investigation overall reported the following: The sorted CD138-negative fraction was composed of a mixed bone marrow immune population rather than of purified T cells. The correlation between IR-seq and RNA-seq shared clonotype proportions was increased by removal of single-read clonotypes. Clonotypes were captured by IR-seq at much higher depth and more reliably than by RNA-seq, and smaller IR-seq throughput was sufficient for identification of most shared clonotypes. In IR-seq, roughly four fifths of clonotypes but about 3.5% of total reads were represented by single-read clonotypes, whereas in RNA-seq, around 75% of clonotypes and approximately 45% of reads were represented by single-read clonotypes.

Starting from 350 to 450 ng RNA, TCR libraries were constructed with the Immunoverse kit using molecular barcoded adaptors that cover the alpha/delta and beta/gamma chains. TCR library preparation used the same RNA that went into transcriptome sequencing. Sequencing of TCR libraries was carried out on an Illumina HiSeq 4000 with 2 x 150 cycles. In the authors' own workflow: With MiXCR, TCR reads were aligned to human V, D, J and C references and assembled into CDR3 clonotypes, with quality filtering and error correction included. The tcR package in R was used to analyze clonotype counts and gene usage diversity. Raw mapping reads were checked after the RNA-seq reads had been mapped by STAR aligner version 2.5.3a onto the human GRCh37 genome. IR-seq fastq files were randomly downsampled with Seqtk 1.3 to test the effect of sequencing depth on detected clonotypes. TCRdb passed the public sequencing reads through fastp at Q25 and MiXCR, retaining productive beta sequences. Rows matching on CDR3 protein sequence are summarized as one entry with the most common DNA and genes. TCRdb's processing, not the study's, gives the V and J calls here. Recorded for this sample are approximately 23,000 distinct CDR3 sequences; 20% to 25% of them occurred a single time. 15% to 20% of the sample goes to the ten largest clones.

Every patient had bone marrow sampled at the time of active disease. Isolation of bone marrow mononuclear cells was performed by Ficoll-Hypaque density gradient centrifugation. CD138-negative cells were obtained by negative selection after labeling with CD138 magnetic microbeads on a MACS separator, removing myeloma plasma cells. Purity of the isolated cells was checked by flow cytometry on an Attune NxT using CD138 antibodies. Total RNA was extracted using TRIzol reagent and was quantified on a NanoDrop spectrophotometer. Paired RNA-seq and IR-seq were performed on the CD138-negative bone marrow sample of each patient. The source is a donor at least 40 years old with multiple myeloma. Input material: a population of CD138-negative cells sorted from bone marrow. The intended sense of this specimen's cell subset or site label: bone marrow mononuclear cells depleted of CD138+ plasma/myeloma cells by negative magnetic selection.

The bases are TGTGCCGGCAGCTCCCAGGACTCCTTATCCTACAATGGGCAGTTCTTC. Translated, it reads CAGSSQDSLSYNGQFF. The V and J genes are TRBV7-3 and TRBJ2-1; TRBD2 is possibly the D segment (5 matching bases). The CDR3 covers 16 residues, taking in both the cysteine and the phenylalanine. Only CDR3 DNA remains: 48 bases, in frame from the first base. CDR1 and CDR2 are read off the germline V gene as SGHTA and FQGTGA.